What follows are 5 T cell receptor beta chains derived from one specimen sequenced in a study of cytomegalovirus exposure and HLA in healthy donors. The primer mix had 60 Vbeta and 13 Jbeta primers. Repertoires were generated with immunoSEQ multiplex PCR, while TCRdb's copy carries only in-frame clones and drops some. The sample records around 160,000 clones, roughly 80% being singletons. Specimen: PBMCs. The receptors come from a male donor in good health and CMV-seronegative.

J is TRBJ1-4 and V is TRBV9, with TRBD1 matching 8 bases. V gave up 0 bases and J gave up 6 bases; unmatched junction bases: 7. The CDR3 sequence is 16 residues long. Germline V CDR1 and CDR2: SGDLS, YYNGEE. The CDR3 loop is CASSVGSGGDDEKLFF. In DNA, the CDR3 is TGTGCCAGCAGCGTAGGATCAGGGGGCGATGATGAAAAACTGTTTTTT.

The rearrangement links TRBV29-1 to TRBJ2-7; 7 nucleotides match TRBD1. Germline trimming cut 6 bases from V and 2 bases from J; bases unmatched to any gene: 7. Germline CDR1 reads SQVTM; CDR2 reads ANQGSEA. The CDR3 totals 13 residues. For the CDR3, the DNA is TGCAGCGTGACCCGGGACAGAACCTACGAGCAGTACTTC. The encoded protein is CSVTRDRTYEQYF.

The rearrangement joins TRBV7-3 to TRBJ2-5; possible D gene TRBD2, 6 bases. This CDR3 has 16 residues. V was pared by 0 bases and J by 2 bases, with 13 bases between. The germline V gene encodes CDR1 SGHTA and CDR2 FQGTGA. CDR3 protein: CASSLTPGLTQETQYF. In DNA, the CDR3 is TGTGCCAGCAGCTTAACTCCGGGACTGACACAAGAGACCCAGTACTTC.

As to this clone: Relative to the germline gene, one junction end is altered; a read error may explain this. The chain has TRBV2 and TRBJ2-1, with D maybe TRBD2 (6 bases). Germline CDR1 reads SNHLY; CDR2 reads FYNNEI. The CDR3 has 14 amino acids. The CDR3 nucleotides are TGTGCCGGCAGTGTACTAGCAGAGGGTGATGAGCAGTTCTTC. Translation: CAGSVLAEGDEQFF.

To note about this clone: The sample holds other DNA sequences that translate to the same CDR3. The gene calls are TRBV28 and TRBJ2-7; a weak D match, TRBD2 (6 bases). The length of the CDR3 is 12 residues. Trimming removed 3 bases at V and 4 bases at J, with 7 bases between. Germline CDR1 and CDR2: MDHEN and SYDVKM. Here the CDR3 reads CASSLGGYEQYF. CDR3 DNA: TGTGCCAGCAGTTTGGGGGGTTACGAGCAGTACTTC. Complete variable domain (other parts from reference TRBV28 and TRBJ2-7): DVKVTQSSRYLVKRTGEKVFLECVQDMDHENMFWYRQDPGLGLRLIYFSYDVKMKEKGDIPEGYSVSREKKERFSLILESASTNQTSMYLCASSLGGYEQYFGPGTRLTVT.